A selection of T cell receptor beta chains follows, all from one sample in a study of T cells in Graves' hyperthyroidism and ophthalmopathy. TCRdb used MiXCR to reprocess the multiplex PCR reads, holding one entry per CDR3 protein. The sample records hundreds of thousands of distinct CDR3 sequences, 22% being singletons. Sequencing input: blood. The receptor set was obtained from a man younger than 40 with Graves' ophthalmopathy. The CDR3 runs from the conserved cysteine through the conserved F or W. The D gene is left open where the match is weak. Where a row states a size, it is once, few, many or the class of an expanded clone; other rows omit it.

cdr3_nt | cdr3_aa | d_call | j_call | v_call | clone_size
TGTGCCAGCAGTCCGCTCTTTCGTCCAAATAATAATTCACCCCTCCACTTT | CASSPLFRPNNNSPLHF | - | TRBJ1-6 | TRBV6-1 | few
TGTGCCAGCAGCTATAAATACACAGATACGCAGTATTTT | CASSYKYTDTQYF | - | TRBJ2-3 | TRBV27 | -
TGTGCCAGCAGCCAAGCGGGGTACGAAGGTGAAGCTTTCTTT | CASSQAGYEGEAFF | - | TRBJ1-1 | TRBV3-1 | many
TGTGCCAGCTCAGGGGCGGGCAATCAGCCCCAGCATTTT | CASSGAGNQPQHF | - | TRBJ1-5 | TRBV18 | many
TGTGCCAGCACTCCTAGGACAGGGGGGAGGGAGACCCAGTACTTC | CASTPRTGGRETQYF | TRBD1 | TRBJ2-5 | TRBV28 | few
TGTGCCAGCAGCTTAGTTAGCGGGAGAAACAATGAGCAGTTCTTC | CASSLVSGRNNEQFF | TRBD2 | TRBJ2-1 | TRBV7-8 | -
TGTGCCAGCAGTTTGGCGACTAGCCGGTACGAGCAGTACTTC | CASSLATSRYEQYF | TRBD2 | TRBJ2-7 | TRBV28 | few
TGTGCCATCAGTGAGGGGATATATGGCTACACCTTC | CAISEGIYGYTF | - | TRBJ1-2 | TRBV10-3 | once
TGTGCCAGCTCACCCCCGAGAGGCGCTGAAGCTTTCTTT | CASSPPRGAEAFF | - | TRBJ1-1 | TRBV18 | many
TGTGCCAGCAGCGAGACAGGGATCCGGGAGACCCAGTACTTC | CASSETGIRETQYF | TRBD1 | TRBJ2-5 | TRBV9 | -
TGTGCCAGCAGCGTAGACGGCGGGGATTCACCCCTCCACTTT | CASSVDGGDSPLHF | - | TRBJ1-6 | TRBV9 | -
TGTGCCAGCAGCGTAGGACTAGCGAGGGGGAATGAGCAGTTCTTC | CASSVGLARGNEQFF | TRBD2 | TRBJ2-1 | TRBV9 | -
TGTGCCAGCAAGGGGGCCAAGAACACTGAAGCTTTCTTT | CASKGAKNTEAFF | TRBD1 | TRBJ1-1 | TRBV3-1 | many
TGTGCCAGCAGTTTAGCGGGACGTTACAATGAGCAGTTCTTC | CASSLAGRYNEQFF | - | TRBJ2-1 | TRBV12-3/TRBV12-4 | many
TGTGCCAGCAGTGAAGGTACAGGCCCCAACTATGGCTACACCTTC | CASSEGTGPNYGYTF | - | TRBJ1-2 | TRBV6-1 | -
TGCGCCAGCAGCCATGACAGGGTGAAAGAAAAACTGTTTTTT | CASSHDRVKEKLFF | TRBD1 | TRBJ1-4 | TRBV5-1 | few
TGCGCCAGCAGCTTGTCGGGTCTGACTAGCAGGAGCGTCCACGAGCAGTACTTC | CASSLSGLTSRSVHEQYF | TRBD2 | TRBJ2-7 | TRBV5-1 | -
TGCGCCAGCAGCCCCTACTTTGGACAGGGGCGCCTGACCTTGGGGCAGAACACTGAAGCTTTCTTT | CASSPYFGQGRLTLGQNTEAFF | TRBD1 | TRBJ1-1 | TRBV5-1 | many
TGTGCCAGCAGTCCAGGGACCGCCTCTGGAAACACCATATATTTT | CASSPGTASGNTIYF | - | TRBJ1-3 | TRBV28 | many
TGTGCCAGCAGCTTTTCGGGACAGCGGAATGAAAAACTGTTTTTT | CASSFSGQRNEKLFF | TRBD1 | TRBJ1-4 | TRBV5-5 | -
TGCGCCAGCAGCTCCCAACTGGGCGAGCAGTACTTC | CASSSQLGEQYF | - | TRBJ2-7 | TRBV5-1 | -
TGCAGCGTCTCCCAGGGACTAGCGGGGCCAAGCTCCTACAATGAGCAGTTCTTC | CSVSQGLAGPSSYNEQFF | TRBD2 | TRBJ2-1 | TRBV29-1 | -
TGTGCCAGCAGCTTAAGACAGGGGGCGTTTAACACTGAAGCTTTCTTT | CASSLRQGAFNTEAFF | TRBD1 | TRBJ1-1 | TRBV7-2 | -
TGTGCCAGCAGTCGTCAGGGGCTTGAAGCTTTCTTT | CASSRQGLEAFF | - | TRBJ1-1 | TRBV3-1 | -
TGTGCCAGCAGCTACGATACCCTGCGGGGTAACACCGGGGAGCTGTTTTTT | CASSYDTLRGNTGELFF | - | TRBJ2-2 | TRBV6-1 | few
TGTGCCAGCAGTTTAATTCCTGCCGGTGGCTACACCTTC | CASSLIPAGGYTF | - | TRBJ1-2 | TRBV27 | few
TGTGCCAGCAGTTCCGAGCGGGAGACCTACGAGCAGTACTTC | CASSSERETYEQYF | TRBD2 | TRBJ2-7 | TRBV28 | few
TGTGCCAGCGGGGGGAGGTCCACTGAAGCTTTCTTT | CASGGRSTEAFF | - | TRBJ1-1 | TRBV2 | once
TGTGCCAGCGGACCGCGGGAGGGATGGTACAATGAGCAGTTCTTC | CASGPREGWYNEQFF | TRBD2 | TRBJ2-1 | TRBV11-1 | -
TGTGCCAGCAGGGACCCTATGGGGCACACTGAAGCTTTCTTT | CASRDPMGHTEAFF | - | TRBJ1-1 | TRBV12-3/TRBV12-4 | -
TGTGCCAGCAGTTCCGGACTAGCGGGGCTCCAAGAGACCCAGTACTTC | CASSSGLAGLQETQYF | TRBD2 | TRBJ2-5 | TRBV6-5 | few
TGCAGCGTTGAAGGCGGGAGGGCCTCCCATGAGCAGTTCTTC | CSVEGGRASHEQFF | TRBD2 | TRBJ2-1 | TRBV29-1 | -
TGTGCCAGCAGTATAGGGACAAACAATGAGCAGTTCTTC | CASSIGTNNEQFF | - | TRBJ2-1 | TRBV2 | few
TGTGCCAGCAGTGACCCCCCCAGCTACGAGCAGTACTTC | CASSDPPSYEQYF | - | TRBJ2-7 | TRBV28 | many
TGTGCCAGCAGCGCGGGACAGTGGCAGGCTTTCTTT | CASSAGQWQAFF | TRBD1 | TRBJ1-1 | TRBV7-9 | -
TGTGCCAGCAGCTTATCAGGGGGCGATAACTACGAGCAGTACTTC | CASSLSGGDNYEQYF | TRBD1 | TRBJ2-7 | TRBV7-9 | few
TGTGCCAGCAGCGCGCAGGCCGAAATATACAATGAGCAGTTCTTC | CASSAQAEIYNEQFF | - | TRBJ2-1 | TRBV11-1 | -
TGTGCCAGCAGCCAAGGAAGGAGTGAGCAGTTCTTC | CASSQGRSEQFF | - | TRBJ2-1 | TRBV3-1 | many
TGTGCCAGCACATCAGGGGGGGCGAAAGATACGCAGTATTTT | CASTSGGAKDTQYF | - | TRBJ2-3 | TRBV11-3 | many
TGTGCCAGCAGCAAAACCGGGACCCCAGGGAAGCAGTACTTC | CASSKTGTPGKQYF | - | TRBJ2-7 | TRBV11-2 | many
TGTGCCAGCCCTTCTTTGGGGGTTACTGAAGCTTTCTTT | CASPSLGVTEAFF | - | TRBJ1-1 | TRBV18 | many
TGCAGTGCTACCCAAGGAGTGGGAAACACCATATATTTT | CSATQGVGNTIYF | - | TRBJ1-3 | TRBV20-1 | few
TGTGCCAGCACCTCTCCCGACCGACCTAACTATGGCTACACCTTC | CASTSPDRPNYGYTF | - | TRBJ1-2 | TRBV11-2 | few
TGTGCCAGCAGCGGGGGACAGGGGCTGACTAGCGGGAGGAGGTACGAGCAGTACTTC | CASSGGQGLTSGRRYEQYF | TRBD2 | TRBJ2-7 | TRBV7-8 | few
TGTGCCAGCAGTGAGGGAATATTTTCCACTGAAGCTTTCTTT | CASSEGIFSTEAFF | - | TRBJ1-1 | TRBV6-1 | -
TGTGCCAGCAGAGCCGGGACCCCGACGAGTACTGAAGCTTTCTTT | CASRAGTPTSTEAFF | - | TRBJ1-1 | TRBV28 | few
TGCAGCGCCGGACAGGCCAACTATGGCTACACCTTC | CSAGQANYGYTF | TRBD1 | TRBJ1-2 | TRBV29-1 | -
TGTGCCAGCCTTCGGGCTAGCGGGCGGACCTACGAGCAGTACTTC | CASLRASGRTYEQYF | TRBD2 | TRBJ2-7 | TRBV6-2/TRBV6-3 | -
TGTGCCTCTTCGTCCCGACAGGGATTAGCCAAAAACATTCAGTACTTC | CASSSRQGLAKNIQYF | TRBD1 | TRBJ2-4 | TRBV10-3 | -
TGTGCCAGCAGCATGGAGACAGACGCCGAGGATGGCTACACCTTC | CASSMETDAEDGYTF | - | TRBJ1-2 | TRBV5-6 | -
TGTGCCAGCAGCCAAGATCCTAGCGGAAATGAGCAGTTCTTC | CASSQDPSGNEQFF | TRBD2 | TRBJ2-1 | TRBV3-1 | many
TGTGCCAGCAGCTTACGAACAGTCTATGGCTACACCTTC | CASSLRTVYGYTF | - | TRBJ1-2 | TRBV7-2 | -
TGTGCCAGCAGTTTATCTGGCGGGAGCCATTACAATGAGCAGTTCTTC | CASSLSGGSHYNEQFF | TRBD2 | TRBJ2-1 | TRBV27 | few
TGTGCCAGCAGCCAAGGGGCTAGCGGGACCTACGAGCAGTACTTC | CASSQGASGTYEQYF | TRBD2 | TRBJ2-7 | TRBV7-6 | many
TGTGCCAGCAGTTTACATAGGCGTGAAGAGACCCAGTACTTC | CASSLHRREETQYF | - | TRBJ2-5 | TRBV28 | -
TGTGCCAGCAGCGTCGGTAGCGAACCCTACAATGAGCAGTTCTTC | CASSVGSEPYNEQFF | - | TRBJ2-1 | TRBV9 | -
TGTGCCAGCAGTGAAGCTTCCGGCGGAACCTACGAGCAGTACTTC | CASSEASGGTYEQYF | - | TRBJ2-7 | TRBV2 | many
TGCGCCAGCAGCTTGGGGCCAGGGAGGAAGGAGCAGTACTTC | CASSLGPGRKEQYF | - | TRBJ2-7 | TRBV5-1 | few
TGCAGTGCTAGCGGGAGAATCTACGAGCAGTACTTC | CSASGRIYEQYF | - | TRBJ2-7 | TRBV20-1 | many
TGTGCCACCAGTGATTTGCGGGCTAGCGGGGACTACACCGGGGAGCTGTTTTTT | CATSDLRASGDYTGELFF | TRBD2 | TRBJ2-2 | TRBV24-1 | few